These 4 T cell receptor beta chains share one sample of origin, sequenced in a study of blood T cell repertoires in COVID-19. Sequencing used immunoSEQ multiplex PCR; TCRdb keeps in-frame clones, though not all of them. The sample records under 350,000 clones, 90% being singletons. The sequenced sample consisted of peripheral blood. Source of these receptors: a woman between 25 and 40 years old with COVID-19, enrolled during active disease.

For the CDR3, the DNA is TGTGCCAGCAGCCAGGGGACTAGCGGGAGGGTTACAGATACGCAGTATTTT. Residues: CASSQGTSGRVTDTQYF. The chain links TRBV5-4 to TRBJ2-3; 16 bases map to TRBD2. From germline, CDR1 is SGHNT and CDR2 YYREEE (reference sequence). J was trimmed by 3 bases and V by 4 bases; bases with no gene match: 5. This CDR3 has 17 residues.

The rearrangement links TRBV30 to TRBJ2-2; possibly TRBD2 for D (6 bases). Germline V lookup: CDR1 GTSNPN, CDR2 SVGIG (reference sequence). The CDR3 is 16 residues long. Between the trimmed V and J ends, which lost 3 bases and 0 bases, there was a span of 14 bases. CDR3 coding DNA: TGTGCCTGGAGCGCGATGCTAGCGTCGAACACCGGGGAGCTGTTTTTT. The encoded protein is CAWSAMLASNTGELFF.

This chain joins TRBV24-1 and TRBJ2-3, with D possibly matching TRBD1 (6 bases). The V gene's germline CDR1 is KGHDR and CDR2 SFDVKD. The length of the CDR3 is 15 residues. V was clipped by 1 base and J by 2 bases, with 9 bases between them. The CDR3: CATSDFEGHTDTQYF. The CDR3 DNA reads as TGTGCCACCAGTGATTTTGAGGGACACACAGATACGCAGTATTTT.

This rearrangement joins TRBV6-5 to TRBJ1-2; maybe TRBD1 (6 bases). CDR1 MNHEY and CDR2 SVGAGI come from the germline V gene. V shed 2 bases and J shed 5 bases, with 12 bases lying between them. The CDR3 length is 14 residues. The CDR3 spells CASSYGGRGYGYTF. CDR3 nucleotides: TGTGCCAGCAGTTACGGGGGCAGAGGGTATGGCTACACCTTC.